These 28 T cell receptor beta chains were sequenced from one sample in a study of T cells in tumors after PD-1 blockade. Measured with immunoSEQ multiplex PCR; TCRdb has only the in-frame clones, and not every one. This table holds around 51,000 clones, approximately 81% found once. Here the sequenced sample was PBMCs, taken before anti-PD-1 treatment. The receptors originated from a human donor with basal cell carcinoma.

The chain uses TRBV18 and TRBJ2-2; perhaps TRBD2 as D (5 bases). Germline assignment: CDR1 KGHSH and CDR2 LQKENI. V dropped 2 bases and J dropped 2 bases, with 9 bases sitting between them. The CDR3 extends over 15 amino acids. CDR3 in amino acids: CASSPIRLNTGELFF. The CDR3 bases are TGTGCCAGCTCACCAATTCGACTAAACACCGGGGAGCTGTTTTTT.

This clone was seen once. The chain couples TRBV7-2 to TRBJ2-1; D is possibly TRBD1 (5 bases). This CDR3 region has 14 residues. The germline V gene has CDR1 SGHTA and CDR2 FQGNSA. Trimming pared 1 base from V and 6 bases from J, leaving 10 bases between. CDR3 bases: TGTGCCAGCAGCTTAGGAGGACACCCCAATGAGCAGTTCTTC. It translates to CASSLGGHPNEQFF.

This chain joins TRBV19 and TRBJ1-3, with D uncertain. The germline V and J ends were trimmed by 7 bases and 2 bases, with 9 bases remaining between them. Per the germline V gene, CDR1 is LNHDA and CDR2 is SQIVND (reference sequence). This CDR3 comprises 13 residues. CDR3 loop: CASKQSTGNTIYF. The CDR3 DNA reads TGTGCCAGTAAGCAGAGTACTGGAAACACCATATATTTT. The variable domain in full, with the rest retrieved from reference TRBV19 and TRBJ1-3, is DGGITQSPKYLFRKEGQNVTLSCEQNLNHDAMYWYRQDPGQGLRLIYYSQIVNDFQKGDIAEGYSVSREKKESFPLTVTSAQKNPTAFYLCASKQSTGNTIYFGEGSWLTVV.

The chain links TRBV5-1 to TRBJ2-3, with 8 bases identical to TRBD2. V lost 4 bases, J lost 4 bases, and 11 bases stayed unmatched. Germline loops: CDR1 SGHRS, CDR2 YFSETQ. The CDR3 sequence is 16 residues long. CDR3 coding DNA: TGCGCCAGCAGCGTACTAGGACTAGCAGGCCCAGATACGCAGTATTTT. This translates into CASSVLGLAGPDTQYF.

V gene TRBV6-2 or TRBV6-3 combines with J gene TRBJ2-3; D gene ambiguous. The CDR3 runs to 18 residues. V lost 2 bases to trimming and J lost 3 bases, with 21 bases between them. Germline CDR1 MNHEY, CDR2 SVGEGT. CDR3 in amino acids: CASSYLGPSAVGTDTQYF. CDR3 sequence (DNA): TGTGCCAGCAGTTACCTCGGGCCTTCCGCGGTGGGGACAGATACGCAGTATTTT.

The gene calls are TRBV28 and TRBJ1-4; a possible D gene is TRBD1 (6 bases). The CDR3 length is 16 residues. Germline CDR1 reads MDHEN; CDR2 reads SYDVKM. V lost 5 bases and J lost 10, with 23 bases in between. CDR3 amino acids: CASSHQTGIGIGKLFF. The CDR3 DNA reads as TGTGCCAGCAGTCACCAGACAGGAATCGGCATCGGAAAACTGTTTTTT.

The V gene is TRBV5-5, the J gene TRBJ1-1; 10 bases align to TRBD1. J gave up 2 bases and V 4 bases, and 5 bases lay outside the gene matches. Per the germline V gene, CDR1 is SGHKS and CDR2 is YYEKEE (reference sequence). The CDR3 is 15 amino acids. The CDR3 DNA reads as TGTGCCAGCAGCCCGGACAGGGGGTTTAACACTGAAGCTTTCTTT. Residues: CASSPDRGFNTEAFF.

The genes are TRBV5-1 and TRBJ2-2; 11 nucleotides match TRBD1. This CDR3 is 16 amino acids long. In germline, CDR1 is SGHRS, CDR2 YFSETQ. The V gene end was trimmed by 4 bases and the J gene end by 4 bases; junction bases not matched to a gene: 6. This CDR3 is CASSEGQGGRTGELFF. The CDR3, as DNA: TGCGCCAGCAGCGAGGGACAGGGGGGCCGCACCGGGGAGCTGTTTTTT.

V is TRBV19 and J is TRBJ1-5; 9 nucleotides line up with TRBD1. The CDR3 is made up of 16 amino acids. Germline-derived CDR1 and CDR2 are LNHDA and SQIVND (reference sequence). Germline trimming cut 7 bases from V and 5 bases from J; bases unmatched to any gene: 12. The DNA of the CDR3 is TGTGCCAGTACCTCCGGGTGGGACAGGGAATATCAGCCCCAGCATTTT. Amino acid sequence: CASTSGWDREYQPQHF.

CDR3 protein: CASSLGTGFNYGYTF. In nucleotides, the CDR3 is TGCGCCAGCAGCTTAGGGACAGGGTTCAATTATGGCTACACCTTC. J is TRBJ1-2 and V is TRBV5-1; 9 nucleotides align to TRBD1. With V trimmed by 2 bases and J by 5 bases, 7 bases remained unmatched. The V gene's germline CDR1 is SGHRS and CDR2 YFSETQ. CDR3 length: 15 residues.

CDR3: CATSRRDLDSGNTIYF. CDR3 DNA sequence: TGTGCCACCAGCAGAAGGGACTTAGACTCTGGAAACACCATATATTTT. V and J are TRBV15 and TRBJ1-3, with D possibly being TRBD1 (5 bases). The germline V gene encodes CDR1 LNHNV and CDR2 YYDKDF (reference sequence). The CDR3 runs 16 residues. Trimming took off 2 bases at V and 0 bases at J, with 11 bases between the two ends.

The genes are TRBV5-6 and TRBJ2-7; D may be TRBD1 (5 bases). Germline V gives CDR1 SGHDT, CDR2 YYEEEE. CDR3 length equals 16 residues. Deletions cut 5 bases from V and 2 bases from J, with 20 bases between. The CDR3 region is CASSVYRLISTYEQYF. The DNA of the CDR3 is TGTGCCAGCAGTGTTTACAGGCTCATATCGACCTACGAGCAGTACTTC.

The V gene is TRBV11-3, the J gene TRBJ2-2, with D possibly matching TRBD1 (6 bases). This CDR3 has 17 amino acids. Trimming took off 1 base at V and 1 base at J, with 13 bases between the two ends. The V gene's germline CDR1 is SGHNT and CDR2 YENEEA. The CDR3 loop reads CASSLGVGQKNTGELFF. The DNA for the CDR3 is TGTGCCAGCAGCTTAGGAGTAGGACAGAAGAACACCGGGGAGCTGTTTTTT.

The J gene is TRBJ1-2, the V gene TRBV19; unclear D gene. The ends were cut back, 7 bases at V and 4 bases at J, with 19 bases in the middle. This CDR3 has 15 amino acids. Germline CDR1 is LNHDA and CDR2 is SQIVND (reference sequence). Here the CDR3 DNA reads TGTGCCAGTACCGATATGTGGGCCTCCACCTATGGCTACACCTTC. This encodes CASTDMWASTYGYTF.

The V and J genes are TRBV6-5 and TRBJ1-2; 9 bases agree with TRBD1. This CDR3 is 16 amino acids long. CDR1 MNHEY and CDR2 SVGAGI come from the germline V gene. Trimming cost V 0 bases and J 7 bases; bases outside gene matches: 9. The CDR3 region has the DNA TGTGCCAGCAGTTACTCGGCCCCGGACAGGGGAGGTGGCTACACCTTC. This codes for CASSYSAPDRGGGYTF.

V gene TRBV7-2 combines with J gene TRBJ1-4, with 7 nucleotides matching TRBD1. Trimming cost V 6 bases and J 8 bases; bases outside gene matches: 15. This CDR3 has 16 residues. Germline loops: CDR1 SGHTA, CDR2 FQGNSA. This CDR3 is CASRAGIQGEGEKLFF. CDR3 nucleotide sequence: TGTGCCAGCAGGGCTGGTATTCAGGGGGAGGGGGAAAAACTGTTTTTT.

A single count supports this clone. The DNA of the CDR3 is TGTGCCAGCACCGGGGCGGACTATGGCTACACCTTC. This sequence encodes CASTGADYGYTF. This chain connects TRBV6-5 to TRBJ1-2; weak D call: TRBD1 (5 bases). Looked up from germline, CDR1 is MNHEY and CDR2 is SVGAGI. The CDR3 extends over 12 amino acids. V was shortened by 7 bases and J by 3 bases, with 9 bases between the two germline ends.

The CDR3 bases are TGTGCCAGCAGCCAATGGCCGTCGGTAACTAGCGAGTACGAGCAGTACTTC. Translating gives CASSQWPSVTSEYEQYF. The chain uses TRBV3-1 (or the pseudogene TRBV3-2) and TRBJ2-7, with 7 nucleotides matching TRBD2. The germline CDR1 and CDR2 sequences are LGHDT and YNNKEL (reference sequence). This CDR3 is built from 17 residues. The V segment lost 2 bases and the J segment 4 bases; nucleotides outside the gene matches: 14.

The chain uses TRBV7-6 and TRBJ2-7; 9 positions match TRBD1. The germline V gene encodes CDR1 SGHVS and CDR2 FNYEAQ. The CDR3 is 13 residues long. V was pared by 4 bases and J by 6 bases, with 4 bases of the junction left unmatched. The CDR3 DNA reads TGTGCCAGCAGCTCGGGACAGGGACGCGAGCAGTACTTC. Protein product: CASSSGQGREQYF.

This chain joins TRBV11-3 and TRBJ1-1; 9 bases match TRBD1. The junction had 5 bases not matched to a gene; V was cut back by 4 bases and J by 5 bases. This CDR3 is 14 amino acids long. In germline, CDR1 is SGHNT, CDR2 YENEEA. CDR3 in amino acids: CASSSGQGKTEAFF. The CDR3 DNA follows: TGTGCCAGCAGCTCGGGACAGGGAAAGACTGAAGCTTTCTTT.

J is TRBJ2-1 and V is TRBV7-2; 13 nucleotides align to TRBD2. The CDR3 extends over 16 amino acids. CDR1 and CDR2 (germline): SGHTA, FQGNSA. Losses at the gene ends were 5 bases for V and 4 bases for J; bases not matched to a gene: 5. The CDR3 DNA sequence: TGTGCCAGCAGCCTTACTAGCGGGGGGGCATACAATGAGCAGTTCTTC. This codes for CASSLTSGGAYNEQFF.

This clone was counted only a few times. This chain uses TRBV5-1 with TRBJ2-1; 9 positions match TRBD2. The CDR3 length is 15 residues. V shed 3 bases and J 7 bases; nucleotides not matched to a gene: 8. The germline V gene encodes CDR1 SGHRS and CDR2 YFSETQ. The CDR3 is CASSWGGGASNEQFF. In nucleotides, the CDR3 is TGCGCCAGCAGCTGGGGCGGGGGGGCCTCGAATGAGCAGTTCTTC.

The CDR3 sequence: CASSRGGWYGYTF. CDR3 nucleotides: TGTGCCAGCAGTCGGGGGGGATGGTATGGCTACACCTTC. The gene calls are TRBV7-2 and TRBJ1-2, with a weak D call TRBD1 (5 bases). The CDR3 contains 13 residues. Trimming stripped 6 bases from V and 5 bases from J, with 13 bases between. Germline lookup yields CDR1 SGHTA and CDR2 FQGNSA.

The chain combines TRBV6-5 with TRBJ2-1; D gene ambiguous. V shed 6 bases and J shed 6 bases, with 15 bases lying between them. The V gene's germline CDR1 is MNHEY and CDR2 SVGAGI. This CDR3 has 14 residues. In DNA, the CDR3 is TGTGCCAGCAGATTAGGAGACCATTCCAATGAGCAGTTCTTC. It specifies CASRLGDHSNEQFF.

The chain employs TRBV7-6 and TRBJ2-7; TRBD1 aligns across 10 bases. The CDR3 is 17 amino acids. V trimming: 4 bases; J trimming: 2 bases; junction bases outside the gene matches: 11. Germline V gives CDR1 SGHVS, CDR2 FNYEAQ. CDR3 sequence reads: CASSSPGQGTYTYEQYF. The CDR3 coding sequence is TGTGCCAGCAGCTCCCCGGGACAGGGGACATATACCTACGAGCAGTACTTC. The variable domain in full, with the rest retrieved from reference TRBV7-6 and TRBJ2-7, is GAGVSQSPRYKVTKRGQDVALRCDPISGHVSLYWYRQALGQGPEFLTYFNYEAQQDKSGLPNDRFSAERPEGSISTLTIQRTEQRDSAMYRCASSSPGQGTYTYEQYFGPGTRLTVT.

The count of this clone is one. The V and J genes are TRBV21-1 and TRBJ2-5; the table calls TRBD2, which could not be checked here. TRBV21-1 is shown as a pseudogene. The CDR3 is 13 amino acids. CDR3 nucleotides: TGTCAACCTCAGCGGGGGGCCCAAGAGACCCAGTACTTC. Translation: CQPQRGAQETQYF.

This chain uses TRBV19 with TRBJ1-5, with 9 bases that match TRBD1. The CDR3 runs 15 residues. The trim removed 8 bases at V and 2 bases at J, leaving 7 bases unmatched. Germline-derived CDR1 and CDR2 are LNHDA and SQIVND (reference sequence). The CDR3 coding sequence is TGTGCCAGTTTTACAGGGGGCGCGGGCAATCAGCCCCAGCATTTT. Amino acids: CASFTGGAGNQPQHF.

This chain joins TRBV29-1 and TRBJ1-6; 7 bases map to TRBD1. This CDR3 contains 13 residues. The V segment lost 7 bases and the J segment 9 bases; nucleotides outside the gene matches: 9. Germline values: CDR1 SQVTM, CDR2 ANQGSEA. CDR3 protein: CSAMGQGGSPLHF. The CDR3 DNA sequence: TGCAGCGCTATGGGGCAGGGGGGTTCACCCCTCCACTTT.